This T cell receptor (beta chain) was recovered during a study of T cells in Graves' hyperthyroidism and ophthalmopathy. Study outcomes and limitations: A model of 13 V-J pairs discriminated ophthalmopathy from stable hyperthyroidism.

Germline V gene lookup returns CDR1 MNHNS and CDR2 SASEGT. There are 14 residues in the CDR3. The V and J ends lost 2 bases and 6 bases respectively, with 13 bases between them. RNA transcripts provided the source from which TCR beta CDR3 regions were amplified. HTBI primers were used for first-round RT-PCR of the TCR CDR3. Via MiXCR, TCRdb re-called the multiplex PCR reads, giving one row per CDR3 protein. The sample gives approximately 400,000 distinct CDR3 sequences, approximately 17% of which show up once; 40% is in the top ten. A note on this clonotype: Its target is not known.

The rearrangement uses TRBV6-1 and TRBJ1-1, with D unresolved. The sample consisted of blood. The clonotype was recovered from a man aged 18 to 29 with Graves' ophthalmopathy. The CDR3 nucleotides read TGTGCCAGCAGTGAATCGGGCGCTTGGGCTGAAGCTTTCTTT. Its protein product is CASSESGAWAEAFF.